This T cell receptor beta chain was documented in a study of blood T cell repertoires in COVID-19 (TCRdb year 2020). About the study as a whole: Samples covering the acute and convalescent phases of COVID-19 were provided by collaborators in the United States, Italy and Spain. The prospective study material was composed of cDNA or gDNA derived from T cells, B-cell-depleted T cells, or PBMCs. Subjects who had been exposed to COVID-19, were actively infected with it, or had recovered from it provided the deeply sampled blood TCRbeta repertoires that made up the dataset. The repertoires were made available in a free public database intended to serve as a resource for research on the immune response to SARS-CoV-2. The samples were drawn from two sources: the first 160 participants of the ongoing ImmuneRACE study, and some 1,300 subjects contributed by 6 global collaborators. The sample metadata nearly always contained a de-identified subject ID, COVID-19 status, age in years and sex. Where available, HLA class I and class II types were taken from metadata supplied by the sample provider and were not determined by assay-based typing. Here is what the overall study found, with its caveats: How much clinical and demographic metadata was included differed by source and by participant, and the metadata was provided uncurated.

TCRbeta CDR3 regions were amplified from genomic DNA by means of the immunoSEQ Assay, a bias-controlled multiplex PCR. Regarding the original processing steps: Within the assay, amplification of reference gene primers was used to estimate how many nucleated cells each sample contained. Sequence reads were collapsed and filtered to measure the absolute abundance of every unique TCRbeta CDR3 rearrangement. Productive Simpson clonality was computed per sample as the square root of Simpson's diversity index over productive rearrangements. Drawn from immuneACCESS, this table holds only the in-frame rearrangements with V and J called that TCRdb kept. Clones are partly lost; checked studies trace under half to an unresolved V gene and leave the rest unexplained. V, J and clone size reflect that table, while D and trimming were determined from the DNA. Recorded for this sample are 73,000 or so clones; more than 65% of them occurred a single time. The ten biggest clones cover around 4.1% of the sample.

The collaborating institutions used their own protocols to collect whole blood in K2EDTA tubes. For TCRbeta analysis, collaborators shipped samples as frozen whole blood, isolated PBMCs, or DNA extracted from either of those sample types. As to this clone: The antigen this receptor binds is unknown. It has no much larger one-base neighbor in the sample; base qualities were not kept.

The clonotype originates from a woman aged 55-75 years with acute or convalescent COVID-19. What was sequenced was peripheral blood.

CDR3 sequence: CASSGGVFTDTQYF. At the DNA level, the sequence is TGTGCCAGCAGCGGGGGGGTTTTTACAGATACGCAGTATTTT. The rearrangement combines TRBV9 with TRBJ2-3; TRBD2 might be the D gene, on 6 matching bases. V is shortened by 3 bases, J by 3 bases, and the region joining them spans 11 bases. The CDR3 measures 14 amino acids from cysteine to phenylalanine. Of the read, only the CDR3 DNA is kept; its 42 bases are in frame from base 1. Taken from the germline V gene, the CDR1 and CDR2 loops are SGDLS and YYNGEE. Joined to the reference TRBV9 and TRBJ2-3 proteins, this CDR3 gives the full variable domain: DSGVTQTPKHLITATGQRVTLRCSPRSGDLSVYWYQQSLDQGLQFLIQYYNGEERAKGNILERFSAQQFPDLHSELNLSSLELGDSALYFCASSGGVFTDTQYFGPGTRLTVL.